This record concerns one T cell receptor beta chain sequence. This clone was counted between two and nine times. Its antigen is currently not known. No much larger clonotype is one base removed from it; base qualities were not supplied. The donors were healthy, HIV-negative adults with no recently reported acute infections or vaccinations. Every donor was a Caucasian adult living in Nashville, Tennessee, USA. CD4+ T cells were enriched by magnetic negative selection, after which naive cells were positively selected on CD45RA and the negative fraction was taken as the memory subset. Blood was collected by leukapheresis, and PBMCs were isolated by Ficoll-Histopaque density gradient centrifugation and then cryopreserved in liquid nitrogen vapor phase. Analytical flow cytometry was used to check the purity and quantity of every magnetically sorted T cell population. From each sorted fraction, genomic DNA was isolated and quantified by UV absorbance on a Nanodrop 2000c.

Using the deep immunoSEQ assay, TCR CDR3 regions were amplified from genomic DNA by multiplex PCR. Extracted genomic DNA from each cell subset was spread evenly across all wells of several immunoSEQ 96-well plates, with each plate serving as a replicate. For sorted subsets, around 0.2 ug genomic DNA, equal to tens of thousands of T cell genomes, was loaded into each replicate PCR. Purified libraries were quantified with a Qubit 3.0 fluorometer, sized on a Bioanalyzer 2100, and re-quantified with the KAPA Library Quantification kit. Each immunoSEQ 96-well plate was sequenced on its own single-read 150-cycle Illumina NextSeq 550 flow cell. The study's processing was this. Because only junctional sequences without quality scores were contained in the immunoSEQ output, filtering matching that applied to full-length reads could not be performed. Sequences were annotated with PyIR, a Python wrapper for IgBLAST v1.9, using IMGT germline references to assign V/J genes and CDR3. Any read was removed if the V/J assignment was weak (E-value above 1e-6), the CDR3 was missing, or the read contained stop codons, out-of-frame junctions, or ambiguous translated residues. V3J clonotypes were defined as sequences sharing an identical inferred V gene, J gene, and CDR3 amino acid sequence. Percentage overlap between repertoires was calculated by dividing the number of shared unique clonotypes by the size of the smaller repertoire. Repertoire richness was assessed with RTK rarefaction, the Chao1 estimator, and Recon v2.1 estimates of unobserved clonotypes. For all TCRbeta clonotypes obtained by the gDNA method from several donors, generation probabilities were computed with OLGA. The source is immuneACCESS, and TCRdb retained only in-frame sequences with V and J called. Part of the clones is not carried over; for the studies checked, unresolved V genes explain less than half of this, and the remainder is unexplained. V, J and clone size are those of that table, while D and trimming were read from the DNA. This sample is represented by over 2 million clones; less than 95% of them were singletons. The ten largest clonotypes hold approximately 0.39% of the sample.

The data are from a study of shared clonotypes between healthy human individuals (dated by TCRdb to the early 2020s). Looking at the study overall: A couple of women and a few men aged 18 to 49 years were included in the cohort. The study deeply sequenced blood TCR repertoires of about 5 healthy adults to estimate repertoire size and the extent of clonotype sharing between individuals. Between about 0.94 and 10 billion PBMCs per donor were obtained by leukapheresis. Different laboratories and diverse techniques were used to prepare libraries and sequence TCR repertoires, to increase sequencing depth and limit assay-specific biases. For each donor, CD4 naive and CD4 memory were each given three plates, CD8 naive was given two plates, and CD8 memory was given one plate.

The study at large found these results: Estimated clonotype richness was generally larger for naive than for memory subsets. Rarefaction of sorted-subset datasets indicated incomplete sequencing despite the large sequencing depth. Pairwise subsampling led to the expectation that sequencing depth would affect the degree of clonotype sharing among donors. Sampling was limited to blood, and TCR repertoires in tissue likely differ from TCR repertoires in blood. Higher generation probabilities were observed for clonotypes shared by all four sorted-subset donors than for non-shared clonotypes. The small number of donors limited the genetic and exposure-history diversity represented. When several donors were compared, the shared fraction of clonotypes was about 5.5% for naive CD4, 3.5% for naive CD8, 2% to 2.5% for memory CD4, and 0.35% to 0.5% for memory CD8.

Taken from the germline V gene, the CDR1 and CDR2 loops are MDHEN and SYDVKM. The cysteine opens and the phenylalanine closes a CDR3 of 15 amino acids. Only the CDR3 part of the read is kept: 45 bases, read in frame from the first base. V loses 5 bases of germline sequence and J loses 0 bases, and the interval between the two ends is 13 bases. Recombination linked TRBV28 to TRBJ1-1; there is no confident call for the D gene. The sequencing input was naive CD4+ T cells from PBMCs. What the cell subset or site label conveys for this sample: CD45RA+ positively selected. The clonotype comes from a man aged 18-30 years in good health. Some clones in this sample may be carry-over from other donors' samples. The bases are TGTGCCAGCAGTCGGCCGTTCGGCATGAACACTGAAGCTTTCTTT. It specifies CASSRPFGMNTEAFF.